This T cell receptor (beta chain) was obtained from a study (dated by TCRdb to the mid-2010s). With respect to the entire study: The study set out to test whether tumor-infiltrating Tregs in breast cancer get recruited from blood Tregs or are instead converted in situ from other CD4+ T cell subsets. Study-wide conclusions, independent of this receptor: The greatest overlap of tumor-infiltrating Treg TCR alpha and beta sequences was with tumor naive CD4+ T cells, followed next by blood naive CD4+ T cells. Tumor memory CD4+ T cell TCR gene usage clustered with blood and lymph node memory CD4+ cells and lymph node naive CD4+ cells. The validation in the larger cohort was limited to a single TCR beta V-J rearrangement instead of whole repertoires.

About this clonotype: Its target antigen remains unknown. No base quality information exists; no much larger clone differs at one position.

There are 12 amino acids in the CDR3, from cysteine to phenylalanine inclusive. Only CDR3 DNA remains: 36 bases, in frame from the first base. The junction shows trimming of 2 bases on V and 8 bases on J, plus 6 bases between the germline ends. Full-length TCR variable regions were amplified by 5' RACE PCR with constant-region reverse primers, and semi-nested PCR with Nested Universal Primer A was subsequently performed. The ReliaPrep RNA Cell Miniprep System was used to extract total RNA, which was then reverse transcribed into 5'RACE-ready cDNA with the SMARTer RACE 5'/3' Kit. An Illumina MiSeq was used to sequence the full-length TCR alpha and beta libraries, which had been barcoded with multiplex adaptors. The study's processing was this. For each of nine subset-tissue groups, sequencing data from the five patients were pooled, and the groups were compared by unsupervised clustering of TCR gene usage. The Morisita-Horn index was used to calculate repertoire similarity, with shared sequences weighted by how much each contributed to each repertoire. The raw public data were reprocessed by TCRdb itself: fastp quality trimming at Q25, MiXCR clonotype calling, in-frame beta chains only. Duplicate CDR3 protein sequences are folded into a single record with the most common DNA and genes. These V and J calls rely on TCRdb rather than the paper's analysis. The sample table records over 40,000 distinct CDR3 sequences; roughly 21% of these occur just once. Roughly 3.7% of the sample is taken by the ten largest.

Cells that were CD4+CD25+CD127-/low were the ones isolated as Tregs. Tregs, naive and memory CD4+ T cells from tumor, blood and ipsilateral draining lymph nodes of a handful of breast cancer patients underwent full-length TCR alpha and beta sequencing. Ficoll density gradient centrifugation was used to isolate mononuclear cells from lymph nodes or from approximately 46 ml of peripheral blood. A purity exceeding 90% was confirmed by FACS for the sorted cell populations. This TCR was sampled from a female donor with breast cancer. Sequenced: Tregs sorted from blood. Recombination joined TRBV12-3 or TRBV12-4 with TRBJ2-2, with the identity of the D gene unclear. CDR3 region: CASSLRSGELFF. The DNA sequence is given as TGTGCCAGCAGTTTAAGGTCGGGGGAGCTGTTTTTT.